A selection of T cell receptor beta chains follows, all from one sample in a study of blood T cell repertoires in COVID-19. The method was immunoSEQ multiplex PCR; TCRdb's version includes in-frame clones alone and lacks a portion of them. Found here are under 120,000 clones, approximately 80% of them singletons; the top ten hold 20% to 25%. Sequencing used peripheral blood. These receptors originate from a man in his 70s with active or convalescent COVID-19. The CDR3 runs from the conserved cysteine through the conserved F or W. D genes are given only for firm matches. For some rows the clone size is stated as once, few or many, or as a class when expanded; others skip it.

NA | TRBJ2-3 | TRBV5-1 | NA | CASRGATTTDTQYF | TGCGCCAGCAGGGGGGCTACCACTACAGATACGCAGTATTTT
few | TRBJ1-4 | TRBV4-2 | TRBD1 | CASSQEGGSTNEKLFF | TGTGCCAGCAGCCAAGAAGGGGGCTCAACTAATGAAAAACTGTTTTTT
NA | TRBJ2-1 | TRBV7-8 | TRBD2 | CASSAGDYNEQFF | TGTGCCAGCAGCGCGGGAGACTACAATGAGCAGTTCTTC
NA | TRBJ1-2 | TRBV30 | TRBD1 | CAWRQGPSYGYTF | TGTGCCTGGAGACAGGGGCCAAGCTATGGCTACACCTTC
NA | TRBJ2-7 | TRBV30 | TRBD1 | CAWGDRSHEQYF | TGTGCCTGGGGGGACAGGTCCCACGAGCAGTACTTC
NA | TRBJ2-1 | TRBV5-1 | TRBD2 | CASSAGLAGVVGNEQFF | TGCGCCAGCAGCGCTGGACTAGCGGGAGTGGTGGGCAATGAGCAGTTCTTC
NA | TRBJ1-4 | TRBV3-1/TRBV3-2 | NA | CASRGNRDPLNNEKLFF | TGTGCCAGCAGGGGGAACAGGGATCCCCTGAATAATGAAAAACTGTTTTTT
once | TRBJ1-2 | TRBV7-2 | NA | CASSSREVYGYTF | TGTGCCAGCAGCTCAAGAGAAGTGTATGGCTACACCTTC
few | TRBJ1-1 | TRBV7-3 | TRBD1 | CASSERKTGGGTEAFF | TGTGCCAGCAGCGAACGGAAGACAGGGGGAGGCACTGAAGCTTTCTTT
NA | TRBJ1-5 | TRBV6-5 | NA | CASRPGYHSNQPQHF | TGTGCCAGCAGGCCAGGGTACCACAGCAATCAGCCCCAGCATTTT
NA | TRBJ1-2 | TRBV9 | NA | CASSQGQNYGYTF | TGTGCCAGCAGCCAAGGACAGAACTATGGCTACACCTTC
NA | TRBJ1-1 | TRBV5-1 | NA | CASSRQANTEAFF | TGCGCCAGCAGCAGACAAGCGAACACTGAAGCTTTCTTT
NA | TRBJ1-6 | TRBV5-1 | NA | CASSLEATVDSPLHF | TGCGCCAGCAGCTTGGAGGCGACAGTTGATTCACCCCTCCACTTT
NA | TRBJ2-7 | TRBV14 | NA | CASSHPRPGESYEQYF | TGTGCCAGCAGCCACCCAAGGCCAGGGGAATCCTACGAGCAGTACTTC
NA | TRBJ2-7 | TRBV29-1 | TRBD2 | CSVDSGDEQYF | TGCAGCGTTGACAGCGGGGACGAGCAGTACTTC
NA | TRBJ1-5 | TRBV19 | TRBD1 | CASTHTGAGGQPQHF | TGTGCCAGTACTCATACAGGGGCAGGGGGTCAGCCCCAGCATTTT
NA | TRBJ2-1 | TRBV10-1 | TRBD2 | CASSGLAGVAYNEQFF | TGCGCCAGCAGTGGGCTAGCGGGAGTGGCCTACAATGAGCAGTTCTTC
NA | TRBJ1-2 | TRBV2 | TRBD1 | CASIPGTANYGYTF | TGTGCCAGCATCCCCGGGACAGCGAACTATGGCTACACCTTC
NA | TRBJ1-5 | TRBV21-1 | NA | CASRILGGREGQPQHF | TGTGCCAGCAGGATCCTGGGGGGGAGGGAAGGTCAGCCCCAGCATTTT
NA | TRBJ1-1 | TRBV9 | TRBD1 | CASSARGQGNTEAFF | TGTGCCAGCAGCGCACGAGGACAGGGTAACACTGAAGCTTTCTTT
NA | TRBJ1-1 | TRBV28 | NA | CASSLAGTEAFF | TGTGCCAGCAGCTTGGCCGGGACTGAAGCTTTCTTT
NA | TRBJ2-3 | TRBV5-6 | TRBD2 | CASSFRLPGTRGWTDTQYF | TGTGCCAGCAGCTTCCGACTGCCCGGGACTAGAGGTTGGACAGATACGCAGTATTTT
NA | TRBJ1-1 | TRBV11-3 | NA | CASARGLGTEAFF | TGTGCCAGCGCTAGGGGTTTGGGCACTGAAGCTTTCTTT
NA | TRBJ2-2 | TRBV5-1 | NA | CASSLLQGSGTGELFF | TGCGCCAGCAGCTTGTTGCAGGGGAGCGGCACCGGGGAGCTGTTTTTT
NA | TRBJ1-1 | TRBV6-1 | TRBD1 | CASSDRQGNTEAFF | TGTGCCAGCAGTGACAGACAGGGAAACACTGAAGCTTTCTTT
NA | TRBJ2-3 | TRBV25-1 | TRBD2 | CASSDRLAGDTDTQYF | TGTGCCAGCAGTGATAGACTAGCGGGAGACACAGATACGCAGTATTTT
NA | TRBJ1-2 | TRBV4-1 | NA | CASSQGRGDYGYTF | TGCGCCAGCAGCCAAGGGCGGGGGGACTATGGCTACACCTTC